This T cell receptor beta chain was obtained from a study of T-cell memory formation after mild COVID-19. Points from the study as a whole: Clones that contracted from day 15 to 85 had balanced CD4/CD8; later expanders were CD4+ biased. CD4+ contracting clones were found mainly in CM and EM, and CD8+ ones in EMRA.

From 5'RACE with constant-segment primers came TCR alpha and TCR beta cDNA libraries that carried sample barcodes and UMIs. TCRdb re-called the 5' RACE reads with MiXCR, one entry per CDR3 protein. This repertoire shows 50,000 or so distinct CDR3 sequences, around a quarter found once; its top ten account for approximately 39%. Comments on this clonotype: The antigen is not known.

The sequence came from a man aged 18 to 29 who had mild COVID-19 (a few samples of this study predate the infection). Cell type and time point are not known. Sample: PBMCs or a T cell subset sorted from them (not recorded which).

The CDR3 here is CASSIGLAGINPGDTQYF. The CDR3 coding sequence is TGTGCCAGCAGCATAGGACTAGCGGGGATTAATCCTGGGGATACGCAGTATTTT. The J gene is TRBJ2-3, the V gene TRBV7-6, with TRBD2 identical over 12 bases. The V gene end was trimmed by 5 bases and the J gene end by 6 bases; junction bases not matched to a gene: 15. The CDR3 has 18 amino acids. Germline loops: CDR1 SGHVS, CDR2 FNYEAQ. Full variable domain (rest looked up from reference TRBV7-6 and TRBJ2-3): GAGVSQSPRYKVTKRGQDVALRCDPISGHVSLYWYRQALGQGPEFLTYFNYEAQQDKSGLPNDRFSAERPEGSISTLTIQRTEQRDSAMYRCASSIGLAGINPGDTQYFGPGTRLTVL.